In this sample, the clone carrying this T cell receptor (beta chain) turned up a few times. J lost 3 bases, V lost 1 base, and 1 base had no gene match. CDR3 size: 14 residues. Germline V CDR1 and CDR2: SQVTM, ANQGSEA. This record belongs to a study of blood T cell repertoires in COVID-19. This table comes from immunoSEQ multiplex PCR, and its TCRdb copy is limited to in-frame clones, with some not included. The table shows some 130,000 clones, with about 70% occurring only once. Sequenced: peripheral blood. The chain employs TRBV29-1 and TRBJ2-2; 8 bases match TRBD1. The source of this sequence is a woman aged 70 to 79 with acute or convalescent COVID-19. Here the CDR3 reads CSVEAGGDTGELFF. In DNA form, the CDR3 reads TGCAGCGTTGAAGCAGGGGGCGACACCGGGGAGCTGTTTTTT.